This paragraph covers one T cell receptor beta chain sequence. These data come from a study of beta chain features in type 1 diabetes. The CDR3 has 16 amino acids. Looked up from germline, CDR1 is SGHAT and CDR2 is FQNNGV. V was pared by 5 bases and J by 4 bases, with 10 bases of the junction left unmatched. Investigators reverse transcribed all isolated RNA, so they sequenced expressed TCRB transcripts. The table came from immunoSEQ multiplex PCR; TCRdb's copy has only in-frame clones and leaves some out. The repertoire has about 900,000 clones, about 17% of them found once; the top ten carry roughly 0.025%. CD4+ naive, central memory, regulatory and stem cell-like memory cells were sorted via CD45RO/CCR7/CD25/CD127/CD95/CD27.

This sequence was found in a young woman in good health. V gene TRBV11-2 combines with J gene TRBJ2-2, with 7 bases that match TRBD1. Sequencing input: naive CD4+ T cells from blood. The CDR3 region is CASSLDRVASTGELFF. The CDR3 DNA sequence: TGTGCCAGCAGCCTCGACAGGGTGGCGTCCACCGGGGAGCTGTTTTTT.